Following are 15 T cell receptor beta chains from one sample sequenced in a study of T cell repertoires in ileal Crohn's disease. Time point: inflamed ileum from the surgical specimen. Repertoires were generated with immunoSEQ multiplex PCR, while TCRdb's copy carries only in-frame clones and drops some. Among roughly 10,000 clones, over 75% were seen once, and the ten largest hold roughly 9.5%. Sample: ileal tissue. The source is an adult with Crohn's disease.

The rearrangement joins TRBV30 to TRBJ2-1; TRBD2 matches 10 bases. The germline V gene has CDR1 GTSNPN and CDR2 SVGIG (reference sequence). This CDR3 region has 13 residues. Trimming removed 2 bases from V and 9 bases from J; junction bases left unmatched: 4. The CDR3 bases are TGTGCCTGGAGTTCTATAGCGGGAGGTGAGCAGTTCTTC. Translated, it gives CAWSSIAGGEQFF.

The chain has TRBV7-2 and TRBJ1-1, with D maybe TRBD1 (6 bases). V lost 6 bases and J 5 bases, leaving 13 bases between the germline ends. Germline loops: CDR1 SGHTA, CDR2 FQGNSA. The CDR3 extends over 13 amino acids. CDR3 nucleotides: TGTGCCAGCAGTATGACAGGATTAACTGAAGCTTTCTTT. Protein sequence: CASSMTGLTEAFF.

This chain joins TRBV5-1 and TRBJ2-7; 10 positions match TRBD1. Germline values: CDR1 SGHRS, CDR2 YFSETQ. Trimming at V came to 5 bases and at J to 1 base, leaving 12 bases not matched to a gene. The CDR3 has 17 residues. The CDR3 DNA reads TGCGCCAGCAGACCCGGGACAGGGGTTTTGGTTTCCTACGAGCAGTACTTC. Translated: CASRPGTGVLVSYEQYF.

The table lists this clone with a count of one. The genes are TRBV7-2 and TRBJ1-2; D is unclear. The V gene lost 6 bases and the J gene lost 5 bases, with 7 bases spanning the gap. CDR3 length equals 11 residues. Germline values: CDR1 SGHTA, CDR2 FQGNSA. The CDR3 DNA reads TGTGCCAGCAGTATTTCGTATGGCTACACCTTC. As protein: CASSISYGYTF.

A note on this clone: The same CDR3 also results from other DNA sequences found in this sample. The CDR3: CASSLVGREETQYF. For the CDR3, the DNA is TGTGCCAGCAGCTTAGTTGGCAGGGAAGAGACCCAGTACTTC. The J gene is TRBJ2-5, the V gene TRBV7-9; a weak D match, TRBD1 (5 bases). The V end lost 1 base, the J end lost 3 bases, and 9 bases lay between the germline ends. This CDR3 contains 14 residues. CDR1 is SEHNR, CDR2 FQNEAQ, per germline (reference sequence).

The chain has TRBV5-4 and TRBJ2-2; TRBD1 agrees at 8 bases. The V gene's germline CDR1 is SGHNT and CDR2 YYREEE (reference sequence). The CDR3 is made up of 15 amino acids. J was trimmed by 5 bases and V by 0 bases; bases with no gene match: 3. The CDR3 sequence: CASSLGDRGTGELFF. In DNA, the CDR3 is TGTGCCAGCAGCTTGGGAGACAGGGGTACCGGGGAGCTGTTTTTT. Based on the CDR3 plus reference TRBV5-4 and TRBJ2-2, the full variable domain is ETGVTQSPTHLIKTRGQQVTLRCSSQSGHNTVSWYQQALGQGPQFIFQYYREEENGRGNFPPRFSGLQFPNYSSELNVNALELDDSALYLCASSLGDRGTGELFFGEGSRLTVL.

The chain links TRBV5-1 to TRBJ1-1; unclear D gene. The CDR3 consists of 16 residues. Trimming removed 2 bases at V and 0 bases at J, with 14 bases between. CDR1 and CDR2 (germline): SGHRS, YFSETQ. The DNA for the CDR3 is TGCGCCAGCAGCTTTTGGAGGGCCGGGGTGAACACTGAAGCTTTCTTT. Its protein product is CASSFWRAGVNTEAFF. Full variable domain (remainder filled in from reference TRBV5-1 and TRBJ1-1): KAGVTQTPRYLIKTRGQQVTLSCSPISGHRSVSWYQQTPGQGLQFLFEYFSETQRNKGNFPGRFSGRQFSNSRSEMNVSTLELGDSALYLCASSFWRAGVNTEAFFGQGTRLTVV.

This clone has just a few counts. The genes are TRBV19 and TRBJ2-1; the D is unclear. CDR1 and CDR2 (germline): LNHDA, SQIVND (reference sequence). This CDR3 comprises 13 residues. V lost 6 bases to trimming and J lost 0 bases, with 6 bases between them. In DNA form, the CDR3 reads TGTGCCAGTAGCCCTACCTCCTACAATGAGCAGTTCTTC. Amino acid sequence: CASSPTSYNEQFF.

The chain carries TRBV11-3 and TRBJ2-3; D ambiguous. CDR3 length: 13 residues. CDR1 and CDR2 (germline): SGHNT, YENEEA. The germline V and J ends were trimmed by 3 bases and 6 bases, with 10 bases remaining between them. The CDR3 sequence: CASSFQITDTQYF. Written as DNA, the CDR3 is TGTGCCAGCAGCTTTCAGATTACGGATACGCAGTATTTT. The full variable domain, its missing parts supplied by reference TRBV11-3 and TRBJ2-3, is EAGVVQSPRYKIIEKKQPVAFWCNPISGHNTLYWYLQNLGQGPELLIRYENEEAVDDSQLPKDRFSAERLKGVDSTLKIQPAELGDSAVYLCASSFQITDTQYFGPGTRLTVL.

This sequence joins TRBV9 and TRBJ2-3; a possible D gene is TRBD1 (6 bases). Trimming took off 4 bases at V and 6 bases at J, with 18 bases between the two ends. The V gene's germline CDR1 is SGDLS and CDR2 YYNGEE. The CDR3 loop spans 15 amino acids. The CDR3 region has the DNA TGTGCCAGCAGCACCCAAACAGGGAGAGTGGATACGCAGTATTTT. Amino acid sequence: CASSTQTGRVDTQYF.

The chain combines TRBV7-9 with TRBJ1-1; TRBD1 aligns across 7 bases. Looked up from germline, CDR1 is SEHNR and CDR2 is FQNEAQ (reference sequence). This CDR3 is 12 amino acids long. The V and J ends lost 6 bases and 8 bases, in that order; junction bases with no gene match: 6. The chain's CDR3 is CASRRDRVEAFF. The CDR3 region has the DNA TGTGCCAGCAGAAGGGACAGAGTAGAAGCTTTCTTT.

This chain uses TRBV30 with TRBJ1-5; D is uncertain. Germline CDR1 and CDR2: GTSNPN and SVGIG (reference sequence). The V end was cut by 3 bases, the J end by 1 base, with 4 bases between. This CDR3 spans 12 amino acids. CDR3 sequence: CAWSLSNQPQHF. DNA for the CDR3: TGTGCCTGGAGCTTGAGCAATCAGCCCCAGCATTTT.

The chain carries TRBV5-8 and TRBJ1-5, with D unresolved. Germline assignment: CDR1 SGHTS and CDR2 YDEGEE. The CDR3 totals 15 residues. V was shortened by 4 bases and J by 0 bases, with 11 bases between the two germline ends. The CDR3 sequence is CASSPRSLSNQPQHF. DNA of the CDR3: TGTGCCAGCAGCCCTCGGTCCCTTAGCAATCAGCCCCAGCATTTT.

This chain links TRBV7-3 with TRBJ1-1; D is possibly TRBD1 (5 bases). The CDR3 is 13 residues long. The germline gives CDR1 SGHTA, CDR2 FQGTGA. V was pared by 5 bases and J by 9 bases, with 16 bases between. The CDR3 region is CASSPQGISQAFF. The CDR3 DNA is TGTGCCAGCAGCCCCCAGGGAATCTCCCAAGCTTTCTTT.

For the CDR3, the DNA is TGTGCCTGGGGGGGGACAGCTCTGAGCTCCTATAATTCACCCCTCCACTTT. This translates into CAWGGTALSSYNSPLHF. The chain joins TRBV30 to TRBJ1-6, with 7 bases aligning to TRBD1. V was clipped by 5 bases and J by 0 bases; unmatched bases: 10. Looked up from germline, CDR1 is GTSNPN and CDR2 is SVGIG (reference sequence). The CDR3 length is 17 residues.